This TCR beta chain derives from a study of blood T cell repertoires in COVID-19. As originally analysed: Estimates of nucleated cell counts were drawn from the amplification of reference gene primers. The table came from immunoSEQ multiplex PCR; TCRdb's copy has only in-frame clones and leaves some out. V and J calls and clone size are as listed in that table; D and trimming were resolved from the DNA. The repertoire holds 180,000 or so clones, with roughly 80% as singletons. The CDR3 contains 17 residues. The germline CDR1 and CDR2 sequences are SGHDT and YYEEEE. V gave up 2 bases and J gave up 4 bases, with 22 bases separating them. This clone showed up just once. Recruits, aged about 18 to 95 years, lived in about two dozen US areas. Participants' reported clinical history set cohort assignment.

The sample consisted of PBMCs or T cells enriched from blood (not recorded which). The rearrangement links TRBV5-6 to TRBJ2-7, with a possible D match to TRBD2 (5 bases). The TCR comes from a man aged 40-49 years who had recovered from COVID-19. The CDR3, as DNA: TGTGCCAGCAGCTTCTCCGGGGTGTCGCCCACGAATTACGAGCAGTACTTC. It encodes CASSFSGVSPTNYEQYF.